The clone carrying this T cell receptor (beta chain) has ten or more counts. What it recognizes is unknown. The identical CDR3 is also encoded by other nucleotide sequences in the sample. This specimen belongs to a study of shared clonotypes between healthy human individuals. Findings of the study overall: The naive CD4 repertoires of a handful of donors were compared, and approximately 4.7% of clonotypes were shared.

The germline gives CDR1 LNHDA, CDR2 SQIVND (reference sequence). The CDR3 extends over 15 amino acids. Trimming took off 0 bases at V and 2 bases at J, with 8 bases between the two ends. Generated by immunoSEQ multiplex PCR, the TCRdb table keeps only in-frame clones and is missing some. This sample has roughly 1,100,000 clones; 65% to 75% occur once, and the top ten carry about 1.5%. This TCR was recovered from a young man in good health. Sequencing input: memory CD4+ T cells sorted from blood. Noted subset: CD45RA-negative fraction. The chain joins TRBV19 to TRBJ2-1; D not resolved. Here the CDR3 DNA reads TGTGCCAGTAGTATAGAAGGCACGACCTACAATGAGCAGTTCTTC. Its translation: CASSIEGTTYNEQFF.